These T cell receptor beta chains were read from a single sample in a study of T cell changes during pregnancy in multiple sclerosis. Assay: immunoSEQ multiplex PCR; the TCRdb copy retains only in-frame clones and omits some. The repertoire holds around 120,000 clones, with approximately 89% as singletons. The sample was peripheral blood, taken after pregnancy. These receptors all stem from a female donor with multiple sclerosis, enrolled in a pregnancy study. Both conserved end residues are part of each CDR3. D genes are given only for firm matches. Clone size, where shown, is once, few, many, or a class for clones that have expanded.

size	V	D	J	DNA	CDR3
NA	TRBV6-5	NA	TRBJ2-3	TGTGCCAGCAGTTACTCAGAGGGAACAGATACGCAGTATTTT	CASSYSEGTDTQYF
NA	TRBV5-1	TRBD1	TRBJ1-4	TGCGCCAGCAACAGGGGAATTAATGAAAAACTGTTTTTT	CASNRGINEKLFF
NA	TRBV6-7	TRBD2	TRBJ2-7	TGTGCCAGCAGTTACGTGACCGGGACTAGCAAGTACGAGCAGTACTTC	CASSYVTGTSKYEQYF
NA	TRBV7-3	TRBD2	TRBJ2-1	TGTGCCAGCAGCTCGCTAGCGGGGGGGCCTGATGAGCAGTTCTTC	CASSSLAGGPDEQFF
NA	TRBV5-5	TRBD1	TRBJ1-4	TGTGCCAGCAGCTTGACAGGGGTTAAGGAGGAAAAACTGTTTTTT	CASSLTGVKEEKLFF
NA	TRBV6-4	NA	TRBJ1-5	TGTGCCAGCAGTGGTCAACAGGGAAATCAGCCCCAGCATTTT	CASSGQQGNQPQHF
once	TRBV6-6	TRBD1	TRBJ1-5	TGTGCCAGCACTTTACAGGGGTCCTATAGCAATCAGCCCCAGCATTTT	CASTLQGSYSNQPQHF
NA	TRBV5-1	NA	TRBJ2-7	TGCGCCAGCAGCTTAGACCCCACTAAGTACGAGCAGTACTTC	CASSLDPTKYEQYF
NA	TRBV6-5	NA	TRBJ1-6	TGTGCCAGCAGTTACTCGAAGGGGAATAATTCACCCCTCCACTTT	CASSYSKGNNSPLHF
NA	TRBV5-6	NA	TRBJ1-4	TGTGCCAGCAGCAACCGACACAGAATTAATGAAAAACTGTTTTTT	CASSNRHRINEKLFF
few	TRBV5-4	NA	TRBJ1-5	TGTGCCAGCAGCATTTTTGGAGGTAGCAATCAGCCCCAGCATTTT	CASSIFGGSNQPQHF